A selection of T cell receptor beta chains follows, all from one sample in a study of graft-versus-host responses after intestinal transplantation. These receptors lack a known antigen. The data were produced by immunoSEQ multiplex PCR, yet TCRdb's version contains in-frame clones alone and is incomplete. The repertoire consists of around 100,000 clones, with roughly 93% occurring once and the leading ten covering 1% to 1.5%. The sample in question was unstimulated CD8+ T cells sorted from spleen or lymph node cells, obtained before transplant. The source is a human donor who was the organ donor for an intestinal transplant. CDR3s include the opening cysteine and the closing phenylalanine or tryptophan. D genes are given only for firm matches. Clone size, where shown, is once, few, many, or a class for clones that have expanded.

>TRBJ1-2|.|.|TRBV4-1
TGCGCCAGCAGCCAAGGCTCCGCAGGGGCGGCCTATGGCTACACCTTC
CASSQGSAGAAYGYTF
>TRBJ2-3|.|.|TRBV9
TGTGCCAGCAGCGTAGGAGGGCGGGGCACAGATACGCAGTATTTT
CASSVGGRGTDTQYF
>TRBJ1-3|once|.|TRBV28
TGTGCCAGCAGTCCTGAGATGGGTTTGGGAAACACCATATATTTT
CASSPEMGLGNTIYF
>TRBJ2-7|.|.|TRBV28
TGTGCCAGCAGTTCCCTAATCGGGAGAGGCGAGCAGTACTTC
CASSSLIGRGEQYF
>TRBJ2-3|.|.|TRBV13
TGTGCCAGCAGCTTGGACAGCACAGATACGCAGTATTTT
CASSLDSTDTQYF
>TRBJ1-1|once|.|TRBV7-2
TGTGCCAGCAGCTTAACTATAGCGGGGAACACTGAAGCTTTCTTT
CASSLTIAGNTEAFF
>TRBJ2-1|.|.|TRBV6-6
TGTGCCAGCAGACTGTACGGGGCATCCTCCTACAATGAGCAGTTCTTC
CASRLYGASSYNEQFF
>TRBJ2-7|.|.|TRBV19
TGTGCCAGTAGTATACAACGCGAGCAGTACTTC
CASSIQREQYF
>TRBJ1-2|few|TRBD1|TRBV10-3
TGTGCCATCAGTGAGTTACAGGGGGCCTGGGGCTACACCTTC
CAISELQGAWGYTF
>TRBJ1-1|.|.|TRBV27
TGTGCCAGCAGTCTAGGGGGGGGGCCAGAAGCTTTCTTT
CASSLGGGPEAFF
>TRBJ2-3|.|.|TRBV21-1
TGTGCCAGCACCGGTACTGTGGGCAGGACTAGTGGTGTTCCAGATACGCAGTATTTT
CASTGTVGRTSGVPDTQYF
>TRBJ2-1|.|TRBD2|TRBV4-1
TGCGCCAGCAGCCAAGATCGCGGGAGCTCCTACAATGAGCAGTTCTTC
CASSQDRGSSYNEQFF
>TRBJ2-7|.|.|TRBV4-3
TGCGCCAGCAGCCAAGGGAGGGGTGCCTCCTACGAGCAGTACTTC
CASSQGRGASYEQYF
>TRBJ2-7|.|TRBD2|TRBV11-2
TGTGCCAGCAGCTTCACTAGCGGGGGGACCTACGAGCAGTACTTC
CASSFTSGGTYEQYF
>TRBJ1-2|.|.|TRBV19
TGTGCCACCGGCGGCTATGGCTACACCTTC
CATGGYGYTF
>TRBJ2-7|.|.|TRBV6-6
TGTGCCAGCAGTCAAGCGGAGGCAGGGAGCGAGCAGTACTTC
CASSQAEAGSEQYF
>TRBJ2-7|once|.|TRBV4-1
TGCGCCAGCAGCCAAGTGGAGGGCCCCCTCTACGAGCAGTACTTC
CASSQVEGPLYEQYF
>TRBJ2-1|.|TRBD1|TRBV27
TGTGCCAGCAGTGCTTATAGGGGGCCCGTATACAATGAGCAGTTCTTC
CASSAYRGPVYNEQFF
>TRBJ2-7|.|TRBD1|TRBV19
TGTGCCAGTAGAGAGGACAGGCGTAGCTCCTACGAGCAGTACTTC
CASREDRRSSYEQYF
>TRBJ1-2|.|TRBD1|TRBV7-8
TGTGCGACGCTGGACAGGGGCCGCTCACACTTC
CATLDRGRSHF
>TRBJ2-5|.|TRBD1|TRBV4-1
TGCGCCAGCAGCCTATCTGACAGGGAGGAGACCCAGTACTTC
CASSLSDREETQYF
>TRBJ2-7|.|.|TRBV5-1
TGCGCCAGCAGCTTGCCGTCCCAGGTGGGCTCCTACGAGCAGTACTTC
CASSLPSQVGSYEQYF
>TRBJ1-1|.|.|TRBV4-3
TGCGCCAGCAGCACTAAACCCACGGCGAACACTGAAGCTTTCTTT
CASSTKPTANTEAFF
>TRBJ1-2|.|.|TRBV28
TGTGCCAGCAGTTTAGGGTACTATGGCTACACCTTC
CASSLGYYGYTF
>TRBJ2-4|.|.|TRBV5-4
TGTGCCAGCAGCTTGACAGGAAACATTCAGTACTTC
CASSLTGNIQYF
>TRBJ1-1|.|.|TRBV11-1
TGTGCCAGCAGCGACTTATGGGGAACTGAAGCTTTCTTT
CASSDLWGTEAFF
>TRBJ2-2|few|.|TRBV2
TGTGCCAGCAGTGAGGCGGCTACGAACACCGGGGAGCTGTTTTTT
CASSEAATNTGELFF
>TRBJ2-1|.|TRBD2|TRBV5-1
TGCGCCAGCAGCACCGGACTAGCGGGAGAGGCCTACAATGAGCAGTTCTTC
CASSTGLAGEAYNEQFF
>TRBJ2-1|.|.|TRBV27
TGTGCCAGCACTTCCCTAGCGTTCGATGAGCAGTTCTTC
CASTSLAFDEQFF
>TRBJ1-1|once|.|TRBV27
TGTGCCAGCAGTTTATCCAGGGTCCACGACACTGAAGCTTTCTTT
CASSLSRVHDTEAFF
>TRBJ2-7|.|.|TRBV4-1
TGCGCCAGCAGCCAAGATCGGGGGCTAGCGGCTTACGAGCAGTACTTC
CASSQDRGLAAYEQYF
>TRBJ2-3|.|TRBD2|TRBV13
TGTGCCAGCAGCTCCCAGACTAGCGGGAGGGTAAGCACAGATACGCAGTATTTT
CASSSQTSGRVSTDTQYF
>TRBJ1-2|.|TRBD1|TRBV19
TGTGCCAGTACCCAACAGGGGGCGGACTATGGCTACACCTTC
CASTQQGADYGYTF
>TRBJ2-1|.|TRBD1|TRBV6-5
TGTGCCAGCAGCTTACAGGGGTACAATGAGCAGTTCTTC
CASSLQGYNEQFF
>TRBJ2-1|.|.|TRBV6-4
TGTGCCAGCAGTACCCCGACTTACCGATACAATGAGCAGTTCTTC
CASSTPTYRYNEQFF
>TRBJ2-1|.|TRBD2|TRBV5-1
TGCGCCAGCGAGGGGACTAGCGGAAACAATGAGCAGTTCTTC
CASEGTSGNNEQFF